These T cell receptor beta chains were read from a single sample in a study of control samples from healthy donors and cancer patients. Here immunoSEQ multiplex PCR was the method, and the copy in TCRdb shows in-frame clones only, minus some. The repertoire holds about 170,000 clones, with around 93% as singletons. Sequencing was carried out using blood. The origin of the receptors is a woman in her fifties or sixties in good health. The CDR3 runs from the conserved cysteine through the conserved F or W. Fields, in order: V gene, clone size, J gene, D gene, CDR3 protein, CDR3 DNA. A D gene is named only where the DNA matches it firmly. Rows may omit the clone size; those that give it use once, few, many or a size class.

>TRBV27|-|TRBJ1-1|TRBD1
CASSPRTGRGTEAFF
TGTGCCAGCAGTCCGAGGACAGGGAGGGGCACTGAAGCTTTCTTT
>TRBV4-1|-|TRBJ1-5|-
CASSRGTFGGNQPQHF
TGCGCCAGCAGCCGAGGAACCTTTGGAGGCAATCAGCCCCAGCATTTT
>TRBV6-2/TRBV6-3|-|TRBJ2-1|TRBD2
CASSYLRGGLYNEQFF
TGTGCCAGCAGTTATTTGCGGGGGGGCCTTTACAATGAGCAGTTCTTC
>TRBV3-1/TRBV3-2|-|TRBJ2-7|TRBD2
CASSQGARGGANSVRCEQYF
TGTGCCAGCAGCCAAGGCGCCCGCGGGGGGGCGAATTCGGTTAGGTGCGAGCAGTACTTC
>TRBV7-2|-|TRBJ2-1|-
CASSPGGYTYNEQFF
TGTGCCAGCAGCCCTGGTGGGTACACCTACAATGAGCAGTTCTTC
>TRBV30|once|TRBJ2-4|-
CAWTPGRAKNIQYF
TGTGCCTGGACCCCTGGGCGGGCCAAAAACATTCAGTACTTC
>TRBV6-2/TRBV6-3|-|TRBJ1-5|TRBD1
CASSEGTGGKPQHF
TGTGCCAGCAGTGAGGGGACAGGGGGCAAGCCCCAGCATTTT
>TRBV19|-|TRBJ2-5|-
CASSIDGRRRGPGETQYF
TGTGCCAGTAGTATAGATGGGAGGCGACGGGGGCCGGGAGAGACCCAGTACTTC
>TRBV12-3/TRBV12-4|-|TRBJ1-2|-
CASSADTYGYTF
TGTGCCAGCAGCGCCGACACCTATGGCTACACCTTC
>TRBV4-3|-|TRBJ1-1|TRBD1
CASSQGDRGRNTEAFF
TGCGCCAGCAGCCAAGGGGACAGGGGGAGGAACACTGAAGCTTTCTTT
>TRBV30|-|TRBJ1-1|-
CAWSVSMNTEAFF
TGTGCCTGGAGTGTATCGATGAACACTGAAGCTTTCTTT
>TRBV9|-|TRBJ2-1|-
CASSVEVFPNEQFF
TGTGCCAGCAGCGTAGAGGTATTCCCCAATGAGCAGTTCTTC
>TRBV6-5|-|TRBJ2-3|-
CANGRQDGHTDTQYF
TGTGCCAACGGAAGACAGGACGGACACACAGATACGCAGTATTTT
>TRBV4-1|-|TRBJ1-5|TRBD1
CASSQDGTGNNQPQHF
TGCGCCAGCAGCCAAGATGGGACAGGGAACAATCAGCCCCAGCATTTT
>TRBV4-2|-|TRBJ2-2|TRBD2
CASSQVSGARQNTGELFF
TGTGCCAGCAGCCAAGTTAGCGGGGCCCGACAGAACACCGGGGAGCTGTTTTTT
>TRBV19|once|TRBJ1-5|-
CASSLGGAQPQHF
TGTGCCAGTAGCCTCGGGGGGGCACAGCCCCAGCATTTT
>TRBV7-9|-|TRBJ2-5|-
CASSLVAGISSQETQYF
TGTGCCAGCAGCTTAGTAGCAGGGATCTCAAGCCAAGAGACCCAGTACTTC
>TRBV10-3|-|TRBJ1-2|-
CAISEPRGLKNYGYAF
TGTGCCATCAGTGAGCCGAGGGGACTGAAAAACTATGGCTACGCCTTC
>TRBV3-1/TRBV3-2|-|TRBJ1-4|-
CASSPAGGMDEKLFF
TGTGCCAGCAGCCCGGCCGGGGGAATGGATGAAAAACTGTTTTTT
>TRBV7-2|-|TRBJ2-5|-
CASSPPGTETQYF
TGTGCCAGCAGCCCGCCCGGGACAGAGACCCAGTACTTC
>TRBV21-1|-|TRBJ1-6|-
CASSNQRWWSPLHF
TGTGCCAGCAGCAACCAGCGATGGTGGTCACCCCTCCACTTT
>TRBV7-3|-|TRBJ2-5|TRBD1
CASSLTGRGETQYF
TGTGCCAGCAGCTTAACGGGCAGGGGGGAGACCCAGTACTTC
>TRBV6-2/TRBV6-3|-|TRBJ1-5|-
CASSYVGNSNQPQHF
TGTGCCAGCAGTTACGTCGGAAATAGCAATCAGCCCCAGCATTTT
>TRBV9|-|TRBJ2-5|TRBD1
CASSVDLGQAQETQYF
TGTGCCAGCAGCGTAGATTTAGGACAGGCACAAGAGACCCAGTACTTC
>TRBV19|-|TRBJ1-2|-
CASSTTGPTGGGYTF
TGTGCCAGTAGTACAACAGGACCGACCGGGGGTGGCTACACCTTC
>TRBV3-1/TRBV3-2|-|TRBJ1-5|-
CASSQAGNQPQHF
TGTGCCAGCAGCCAAGCTGGCAATCAGCCCCAGCATTTT
>TRBV7-3|-|TRBJ2-5|-
CASSSRLGPWETQYF
TGTGCCAGCAGCTCACGACTAGGGCCTTGGGAGACCCAGTACTTC
>TRBV7-8|-|TRBJ2-2|-
CASSLVAGLNTGELFF
TGTGCCAGCAGCTTAGTTGCGGGGTTGAACACCGGGGAGCTGTTTTTT
>TRBV5-1|once|TRBJ1-6|-
CASSLESTGNNSPLHF
TGCGCCAGCAGCTTGGAATCGACGGGGAATAATTCACCCCTCCACTTT
>TRBV7-7|once|TRBJ2-3|TRBD1
CASSLTPLGTGPDTQYF
TGTGCTAGCAGCTTAACCCCCCTCGGGACAGGGCCAGATACGCAGTATTTT
>TRBV9|-|TRBJ1-1|-
CASSVQTGDTEAFF
TGTGCCAGCAGCGTACAGACAGGCGACACTGAAGCTTTCTTT
>TRBV27|-|TRBJ2-6|-
CASSFYGLSGANVLTF
TGTGCCAGCAGTTTCTACGGACTATCTGGGGCCAACGTCCTGACTTTC
>TRBV5-1|-|TRBJ1-2|TRBD1
CASSPYWTGYGYTF
TGCGCCAGCAGCCCGTACTGGACAGGGTATGGCTACACCTTC